This T cell receptor (beta chain) was captured in a study of cytotoxic CD8 clonotypes in ibrutinib-treated CLL. On the study more broadly: By median roughly 65 months, 12 had progressed and about 15 stayed remitted; responses had been 2 complete and 24 partial.

Study findings and constraints: Clonality increased at ibrutinib response and stayed stable in sustained remission. At progression, however, it fell back toward baseline. Public clonotypes were rare and shrank or held steady on treatment.

The V end lost 3 bases, the J end lost 2 bases, and 9 bases lay between the germline ends. There are 14 residues in the CDR3. Germline CDR1 is SNHLY and CDR2 is FYNNEI. Assay: immunoSEQ multiplex PCR; the TCRdb copy retains only in-frame clones and omits some. The table records over 150,000 clones, approximately 68% of them present only once. As to this clone: What it recognizes is unknown.

The source material was PBMCs, sampled after 24 months of ibrutinib treatment. The sequence came from a human donor with chronic lymphocytic leukemia. The chain joins TRBV2 to TRBJ2-3; D remains ambiguous. The CDR3 region is CASSDSDTTDTQYF. The CDR3 DNA is TGTGCCAGCAGTGATAGTGACACCACAGATACGCAGTATTTT.